The present T cell receptor (beta chain) was sequenced within a study of blood T cell repertoires in COVID-19. Study summary: COVID-19 samples collected from the United States, Italy and Spain covered acute and convalescent phases.

CDR3 length: 14 amino acids. Germline V gene lookup returns CDR1 SGHRS and CDR2 YFSETQ. Between the trimmed V and J ends, which lost 6 bases and 3 bases, there was a span of 16 bases. In the original processing: Estimates of nucleated cell counts were drawn from the amplification of reference gene primers. Sequenced by immunoSEQ multiplex PCR; TCRdb stores in-frame clones only, minus some. V, J and clone size were drawn from that table, and D and trimming were deduced from the DNA. The profile shows more than 120,000 clones, approximately 87% of them singletons. Material for sequencing was peripheral blood. The TCR originated in a woman aged 45-59 years with active or convalescent COVID-19. The V and J genes are TRBV5-1 and TRBJ2-7; possible D gene TRBD1, 5 bases. The CDR3 loop reads CASTPQGSFYEQYF. CDR3 bases: TGCGCCAGCACTCCCCAGGGATCCTTCTACGAGCAGTACTTC.